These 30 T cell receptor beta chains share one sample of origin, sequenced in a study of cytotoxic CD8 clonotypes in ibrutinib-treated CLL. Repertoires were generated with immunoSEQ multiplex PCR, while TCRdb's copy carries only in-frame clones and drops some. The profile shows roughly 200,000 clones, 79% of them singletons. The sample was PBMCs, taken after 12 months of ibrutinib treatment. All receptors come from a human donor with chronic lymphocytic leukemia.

CDR3 in DNA: TGTGCCAGCAGCCTCACCGGACAGGGGGCTTGGGGAAACACCATATATTTT. Residues: CASSLTGQGAWGNTIYF. The rearrangement uses TRBV9 and TRBJ1-3; 11 positions match TRBD1. This CDR3 has 17 residues. Germline CDR1 is SGDLS and CDR2 is YYNGEE. V lost 4 bases to trimming and J lost 4 bases; unmatched junction nucleotides: 10. The full variable domain, with the rest looked up from reference TRBV9 and TRBJ1-3, is DSGVTQTPKHLITATGQRVTLRCSPRSGDLSVYWYQQSLDQGLQFLIQYYNGEERAKGNILERFSAQQFPDLHSELNLSSLELGDSALYFCASSLTGQGAWGNTIYFGEGSWLTVV.

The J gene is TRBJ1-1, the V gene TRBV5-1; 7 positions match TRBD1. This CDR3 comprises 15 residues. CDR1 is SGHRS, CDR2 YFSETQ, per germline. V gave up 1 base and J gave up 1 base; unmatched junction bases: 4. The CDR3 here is CASSLLGQRNTEAFF. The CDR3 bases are TGCGCCAGCAGCTTGCTGGGACAGAGGAACACTGAAGCTTTCTTT.

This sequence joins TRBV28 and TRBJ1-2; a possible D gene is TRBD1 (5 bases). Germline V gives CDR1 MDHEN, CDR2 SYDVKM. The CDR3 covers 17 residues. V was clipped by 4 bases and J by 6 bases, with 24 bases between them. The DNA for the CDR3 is TGTGCCAGCAGTTCAAGTGGGGCTCCCGGGACCCCCGATGGCTACACCTTC. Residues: CASSSSGAPGTPDGYTF.

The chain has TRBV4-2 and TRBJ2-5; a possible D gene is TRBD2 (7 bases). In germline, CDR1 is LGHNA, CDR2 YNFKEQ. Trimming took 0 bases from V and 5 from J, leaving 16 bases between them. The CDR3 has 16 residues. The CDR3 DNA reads TGTGCCAGCAGCCAAGAGGGTCCGGGGGGCGGGGAGACCCAGTACTTC. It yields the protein CASSQEGPGGGETQYF.

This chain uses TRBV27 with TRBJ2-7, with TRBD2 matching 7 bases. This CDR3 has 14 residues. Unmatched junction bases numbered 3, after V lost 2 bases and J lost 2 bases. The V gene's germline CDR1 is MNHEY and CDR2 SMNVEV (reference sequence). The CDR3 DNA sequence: TGTGCCAGCAGTTTACGGGGGAGGGCCTACGAGCAGTACTTC. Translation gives CASSLRGRAYEQYF.

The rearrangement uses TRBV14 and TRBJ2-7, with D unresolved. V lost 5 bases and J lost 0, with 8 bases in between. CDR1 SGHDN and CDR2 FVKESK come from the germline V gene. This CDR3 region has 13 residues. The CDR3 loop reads CASSWGSSYEQYF. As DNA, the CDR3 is TGTGCCAGCAGCTGGGGAAGCTCCTACGAGCAGTACTTC.

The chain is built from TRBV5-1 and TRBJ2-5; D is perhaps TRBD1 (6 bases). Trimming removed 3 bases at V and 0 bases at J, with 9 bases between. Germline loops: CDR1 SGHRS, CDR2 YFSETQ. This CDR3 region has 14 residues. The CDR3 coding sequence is TGCGCCAGCAGCTACCGGGACAACCAAGAGACCCAGTACTTC. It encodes CASSYRDNQETQYF.

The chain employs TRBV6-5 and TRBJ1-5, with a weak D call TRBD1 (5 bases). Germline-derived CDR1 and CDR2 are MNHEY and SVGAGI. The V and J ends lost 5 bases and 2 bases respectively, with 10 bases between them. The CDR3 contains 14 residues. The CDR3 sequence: CASSRDFGNQPQHF. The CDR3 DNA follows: TGTGCCAGCAGTAGGGACTTCGGCAATCAGCCCCAGCATTTT.

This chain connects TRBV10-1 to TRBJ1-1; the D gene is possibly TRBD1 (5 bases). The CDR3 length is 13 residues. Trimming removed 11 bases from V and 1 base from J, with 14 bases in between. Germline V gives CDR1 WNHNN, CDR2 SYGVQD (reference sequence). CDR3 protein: CASTAGTNTEAFF. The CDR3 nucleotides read TGCGCCTCCACCGCGGGGACGAACACTGAAGCTTTCTTT.

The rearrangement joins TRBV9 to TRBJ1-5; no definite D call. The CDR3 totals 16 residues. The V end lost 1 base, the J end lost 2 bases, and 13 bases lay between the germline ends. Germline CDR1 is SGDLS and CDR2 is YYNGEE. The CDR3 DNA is TGTGCCAGCAGCGTACTTCCTGGATCGGGCAATCAGCCCCAGCATTTT. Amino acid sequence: CASSVLPGSGNQPQHF.

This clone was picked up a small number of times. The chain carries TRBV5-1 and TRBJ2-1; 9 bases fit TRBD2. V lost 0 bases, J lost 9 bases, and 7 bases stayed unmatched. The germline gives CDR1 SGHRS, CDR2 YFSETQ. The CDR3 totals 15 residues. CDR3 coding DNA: TGCGCCAGCAGCTTGGAGTTAGCGGGAGCTGGTGAGCAGTTCTTC. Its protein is CASSLELAGAGEQFF.

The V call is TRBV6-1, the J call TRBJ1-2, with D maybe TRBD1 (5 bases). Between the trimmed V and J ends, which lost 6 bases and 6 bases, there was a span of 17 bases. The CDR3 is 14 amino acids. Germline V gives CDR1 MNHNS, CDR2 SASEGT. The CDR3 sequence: CASSSLGGFDGYTF. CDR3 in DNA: TGTGCCAGCAGCTCCCTGGGGGGGTTTGATGGCTACACCTTC.

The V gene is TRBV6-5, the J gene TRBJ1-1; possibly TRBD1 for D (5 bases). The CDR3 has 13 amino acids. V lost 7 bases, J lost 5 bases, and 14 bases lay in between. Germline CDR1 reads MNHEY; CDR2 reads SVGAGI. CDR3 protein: CASKAGFKTEAFF. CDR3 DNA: TGTGCCAGCAAAGCAGGGTTTAAAACTGAAGCTTTCTTT.

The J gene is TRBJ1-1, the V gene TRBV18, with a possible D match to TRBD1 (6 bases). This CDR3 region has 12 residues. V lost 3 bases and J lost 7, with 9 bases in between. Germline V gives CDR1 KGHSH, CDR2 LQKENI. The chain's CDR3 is CASSPYRDEAFF. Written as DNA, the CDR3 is TGTGCCAGCTCACCGTACAGGGATGAAGCTTTCTTT.

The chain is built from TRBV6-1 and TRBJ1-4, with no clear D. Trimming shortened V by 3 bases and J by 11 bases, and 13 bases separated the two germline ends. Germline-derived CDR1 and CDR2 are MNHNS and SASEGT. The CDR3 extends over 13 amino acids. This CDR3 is CASSETDKSKLFF. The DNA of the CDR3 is TGTGCCAGCAGTGAGACTGATAAGAGTAAACTGTTTTTT.

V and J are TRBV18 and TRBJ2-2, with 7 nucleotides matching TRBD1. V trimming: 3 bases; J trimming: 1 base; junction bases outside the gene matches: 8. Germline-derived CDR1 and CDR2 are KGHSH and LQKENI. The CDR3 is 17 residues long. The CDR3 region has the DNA TGTGCCAGCTCACCTTCATCCGGGACAGAGAACACCGGGGAGCTGTTTTTT. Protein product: CASSPSSGTENTGELFF.

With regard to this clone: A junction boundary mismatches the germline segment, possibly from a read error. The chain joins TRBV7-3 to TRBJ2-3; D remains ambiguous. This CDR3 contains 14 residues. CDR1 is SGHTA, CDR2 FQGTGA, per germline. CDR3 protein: CASSFGHTPETQYF. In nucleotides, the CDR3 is TGTGCCAGCAGCTTTGGCCACACCCCAGAGACGCAGTATTTT.

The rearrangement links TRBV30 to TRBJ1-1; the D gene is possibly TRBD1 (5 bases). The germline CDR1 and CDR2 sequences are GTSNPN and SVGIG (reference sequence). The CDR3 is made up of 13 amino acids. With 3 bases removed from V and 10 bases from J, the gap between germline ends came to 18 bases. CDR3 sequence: CAWRRGGEGGAFF. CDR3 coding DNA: TGTGCCTGGAGGCGAGGAGGGGAGGGTGGAGCTTTCTTT.

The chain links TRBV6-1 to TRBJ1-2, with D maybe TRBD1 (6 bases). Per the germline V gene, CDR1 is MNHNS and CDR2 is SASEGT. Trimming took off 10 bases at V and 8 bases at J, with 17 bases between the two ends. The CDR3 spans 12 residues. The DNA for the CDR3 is TGTGCCATCCAGGGGACGCCTCGGGGCTACACCTTC. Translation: CAIQGTPRGYTF.

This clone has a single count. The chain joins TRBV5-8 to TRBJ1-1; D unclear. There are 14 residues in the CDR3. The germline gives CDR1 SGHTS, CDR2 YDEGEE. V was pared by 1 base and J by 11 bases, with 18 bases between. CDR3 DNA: TGTGCCAGCAGCTTGTACCCCGAAAGTAGAGGGGCTTTCTTT. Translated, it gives CASSLYPESRGAFF.

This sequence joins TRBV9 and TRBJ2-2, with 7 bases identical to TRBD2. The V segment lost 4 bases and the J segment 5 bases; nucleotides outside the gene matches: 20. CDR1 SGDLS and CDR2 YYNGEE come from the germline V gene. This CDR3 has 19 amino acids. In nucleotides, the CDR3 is TGTGCCAGCAGCCCCGCGGGGTCAAAGCGGGGCCTCCCAACCGGGGAGCTGTTTTTT. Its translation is CASSPAGSKRGLPTGELFF.

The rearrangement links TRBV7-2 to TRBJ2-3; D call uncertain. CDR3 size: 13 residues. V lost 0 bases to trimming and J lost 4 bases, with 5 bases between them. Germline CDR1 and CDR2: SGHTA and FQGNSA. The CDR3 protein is CASSLAHPDTQYF. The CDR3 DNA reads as TGTGCCAGCAGCTTAGCCCACCCAGATACGCAGTATTTT. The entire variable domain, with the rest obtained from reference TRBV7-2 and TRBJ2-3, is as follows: GAGVSQSPSNKVTEKGKDVELRCDPISGHTALYWYRQSLGQGLEFLIYFQGNSAPDKSGLPSDRFSAERTGGSVSTLTIQRTQQEDSAVYLCASSLAHPDTQYFGPGTRLTVL.

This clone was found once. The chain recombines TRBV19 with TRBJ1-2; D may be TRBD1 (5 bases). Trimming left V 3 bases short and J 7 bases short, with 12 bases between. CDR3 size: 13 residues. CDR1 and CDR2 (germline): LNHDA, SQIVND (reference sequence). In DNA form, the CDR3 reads TGTGCCAGTAGTATTAACGAGGGGTTTGGCTACACCTTC. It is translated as CASSINEGFGYTF.

CDR3: CASSLSNTEAFF. CDR3 nucleotides: TGTGCCAGCAGCTTGTCGAACACTGAAGCTTTCTTT. This sequence joins TRBV7-6 and TRBJ1-1; D is uncertain. V was trimmed by 3 bases and J by 1 base, leaving 3 bases between them. The germline V gene has CDR1 SGHVS and CDR2 FNYEAQ. CDR3 length: 12 amino acids.

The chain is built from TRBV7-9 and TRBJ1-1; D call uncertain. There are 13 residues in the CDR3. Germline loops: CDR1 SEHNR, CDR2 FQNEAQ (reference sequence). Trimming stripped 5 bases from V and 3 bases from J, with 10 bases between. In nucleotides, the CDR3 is TGTGCCAGCAGCCCGTTGCGGGACACTGAAGCTTTCTTT. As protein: CASSPLRDTEAFF.

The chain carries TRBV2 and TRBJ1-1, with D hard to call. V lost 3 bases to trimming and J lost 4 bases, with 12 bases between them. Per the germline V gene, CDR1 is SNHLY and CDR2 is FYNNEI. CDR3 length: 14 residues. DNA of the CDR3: TGTGCCAGCAGTGATCCTCGATTGGGCACTGAAGCTTTCTTT. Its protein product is CASSDPRLGTEAFF.

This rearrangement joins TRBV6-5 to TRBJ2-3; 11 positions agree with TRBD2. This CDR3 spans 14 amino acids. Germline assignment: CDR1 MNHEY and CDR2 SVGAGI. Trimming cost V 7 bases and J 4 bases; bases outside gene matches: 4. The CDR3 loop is CASKLAGVSDTQYF. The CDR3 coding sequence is TGTGCCAGCAAACTAGCGGGAGTGTCAGATACGCAGTATTTT.

CDR3 protein: CASSDGGRRTTDTQYF. CDR3 in DNA: TGTGCCAGCAGTGATGGGGGCAGGAGAACCACAGATACGCAGTATTTT. The chain recombines TRBV2 with TRBJ2-3, with D tentatively TRBD1 (6 bases). This CDR3 region has 16 residues. V was clipped by 3 bases and J by 2 bases, with 15 bases between them. Looked up from germline, CDR1 is SNHLY and CDR2 is FYNNEI.

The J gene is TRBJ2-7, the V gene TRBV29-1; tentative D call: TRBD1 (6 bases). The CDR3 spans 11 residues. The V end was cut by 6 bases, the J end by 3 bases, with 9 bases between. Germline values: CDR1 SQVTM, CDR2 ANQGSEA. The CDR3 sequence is CSVAQGYEQYF. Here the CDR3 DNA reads TGCAGCGTCGCACAGGGCTACGAGCAGTACTTC.

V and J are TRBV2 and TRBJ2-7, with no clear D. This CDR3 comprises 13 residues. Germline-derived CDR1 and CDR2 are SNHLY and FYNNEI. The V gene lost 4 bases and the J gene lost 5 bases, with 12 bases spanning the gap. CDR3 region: CASSGGQANEQYF. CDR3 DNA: TGTGCCAGCAGTGGTGGCCAGGCCAACGAGCAGTACTTC.